This T cell receptor beta chain was observed in a study of cytomegalovirus exposure and HLA in healthy donors. Primers for the PCR totalled 60 Vbeta and 13 Jbeta. The table came from immunoSEQ multiplex PCR; TCRdb's copy has only in-frame clones and leaves some out. This sample's table reports about 84,000 clones. Remarks on this clone: What it binds is not known.

The V and J ends lost 6 bases and 1 base respectively, with 15 bases between them. Per germline, CDR1 KGHSH and CDR2 LQKENI. This CDR3 is 15 amino acids long. Study results and limitations: Later analysis suggested most CMV-associated TCR beta chains were HLA-restricted. Serostatus for CMV was the only available immune exposure information. In a later analysis, TCR beta V- and J-gene trimming was associated with a missense DCLRE1C variant.

The chain couples TRBV18 to TRBJ1-2; D is perhaps TRBD1 (6 bases). The receptor comes from a man aged 45-65 years in good health and CMV-seronegative. The source material was PBMCs. The CDR3 DNA sequence: TGTGCCAGCTCGGAACAGGGAGGGCGTAACTATGGCTACACCTTC. Translating it yields CASSEQGGRNYGYTF.